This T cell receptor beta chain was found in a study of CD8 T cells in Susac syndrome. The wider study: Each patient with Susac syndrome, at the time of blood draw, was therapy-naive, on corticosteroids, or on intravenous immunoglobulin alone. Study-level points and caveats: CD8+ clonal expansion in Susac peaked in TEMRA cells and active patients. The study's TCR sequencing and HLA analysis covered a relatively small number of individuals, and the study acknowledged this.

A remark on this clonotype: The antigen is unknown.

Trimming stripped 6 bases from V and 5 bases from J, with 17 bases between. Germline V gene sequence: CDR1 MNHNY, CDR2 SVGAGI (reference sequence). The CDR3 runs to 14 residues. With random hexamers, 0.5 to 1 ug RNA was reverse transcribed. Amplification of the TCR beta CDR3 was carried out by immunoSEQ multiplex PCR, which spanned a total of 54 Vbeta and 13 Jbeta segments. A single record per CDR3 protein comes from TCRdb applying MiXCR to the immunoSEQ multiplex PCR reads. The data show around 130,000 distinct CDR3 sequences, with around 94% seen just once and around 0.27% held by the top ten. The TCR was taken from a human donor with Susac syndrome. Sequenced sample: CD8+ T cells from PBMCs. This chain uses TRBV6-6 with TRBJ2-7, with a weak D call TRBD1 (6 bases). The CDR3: CASSPLSGVDEQYF. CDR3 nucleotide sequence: TGTGCCAGCAGCCCCCTCTCAGGGGTGGACGAGCAGTACTTC.